The entry that follows covers one T cell receptor (beta chain) sequence. Its antigen is currently unknown. As defined, naive CD8 cells were CD45RO-negative and positively selected for CCR7, with terminally differentiated effector memory CD45RA+ cells excluded. This sample is part of a study of shared clonotypes between healthy human individuals. Method: immunoSEQ multiplex PCR; TCRdb's copy keeps in-frame clones and lacks some. Among around 2,000,000 clones listed, about 95% were seen once. Regarding the study as a whole: Lower generation probabilities were found for non-shared clonotypes than for those shared by all four donors.

Specimen: naive CD8+ T cells sorted from blood. This sequence originates from a man between 18 and 29 years old in good health.

The CDR3 reads CASSGGTGAAPYEQYF. The CDR3 DNA is TGTGCCAGCAGTGGGGGGACAGGGGCAGCCCCCTACGAGCAGTACTTC. The rearrangement links TRBV6-1 to TRBJ2-7; 10 bases line up with TRBD1. CDR3 length: 16 residues. Germline lookup yields CDR1 MNHNS and CDR2 SASEGT. Trimming cost V 4 bases and J 2 bases; bases outside gene matches: 8.